This TCR beta chain was identified in a study of cytomegalovirus exposure and HLA in healthy donors. Study at large: Of some 360 genotyped donors, roughly 80% clustered with self-reported Caucasian donors.

This clone was found a few times. Trimming left V 6 bases short and J 1 base short, with 13 bases between. CDR1 is MNHNS and CDR2 is SASEGT in the germline V gene. The CDR3 has 15 residues. PCR used 60 Vbeta primers and 13 Jbeta primers. Method: immunoSEQ multiplex PCR; TCRdb's copy keeps in-frame clones and lacks some. This repertoire shows around 140,000 clones, approximately 71% found once; its top ten account for around 3.4%. The V and J genes are TRBV6-1 and TRBJ1-5; D gene unclear. The receptor's source is a man between 40 and 49 years old in good health and CMV-seronegative. The sample taken for sequencing was PBMCs. In nucleotides, the CDR3 is TGTGCCAGCAGAGGGTGGGAGGGAAGCAATCAGCCCCAGCATTTT. Its translation: CASRGWEGSNQPQHF.